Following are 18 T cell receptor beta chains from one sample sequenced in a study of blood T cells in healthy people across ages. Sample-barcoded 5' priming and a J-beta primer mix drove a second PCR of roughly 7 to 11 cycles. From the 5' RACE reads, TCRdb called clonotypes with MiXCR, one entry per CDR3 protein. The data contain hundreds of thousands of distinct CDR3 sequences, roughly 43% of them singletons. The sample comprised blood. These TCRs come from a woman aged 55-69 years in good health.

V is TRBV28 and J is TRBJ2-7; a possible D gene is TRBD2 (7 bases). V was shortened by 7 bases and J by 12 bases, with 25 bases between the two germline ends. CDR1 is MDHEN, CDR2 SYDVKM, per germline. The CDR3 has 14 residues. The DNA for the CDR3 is TGTGCCAGCACCGCAACCCCCGGGGGGCGAATATGGTACTTC. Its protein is CASTATPGGRIWYF.

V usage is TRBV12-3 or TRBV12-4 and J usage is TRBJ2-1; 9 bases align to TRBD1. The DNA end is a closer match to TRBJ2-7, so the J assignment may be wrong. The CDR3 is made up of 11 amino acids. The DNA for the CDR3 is TGTGCCACCAGGACAGGGGATGAGCAGTACTTC. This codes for CATRTGDEQYF.

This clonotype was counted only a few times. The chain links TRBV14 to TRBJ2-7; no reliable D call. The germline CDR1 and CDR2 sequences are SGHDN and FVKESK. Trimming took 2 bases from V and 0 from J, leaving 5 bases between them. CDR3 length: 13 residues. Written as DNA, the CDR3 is TGTGCCAGCAGCCAACGCAGCTCCTACGAGCAGTACTTC. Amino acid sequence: CASSQRSSYEQYF.

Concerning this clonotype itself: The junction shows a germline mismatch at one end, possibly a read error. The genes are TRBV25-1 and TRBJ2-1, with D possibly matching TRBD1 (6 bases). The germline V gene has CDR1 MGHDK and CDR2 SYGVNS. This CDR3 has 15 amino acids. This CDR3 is CAGSQQGTWNYEQFF. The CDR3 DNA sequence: TGTGCCGGCAGCCAGCAGGGGACATGGAACTACGAGCAGTTCTTC.

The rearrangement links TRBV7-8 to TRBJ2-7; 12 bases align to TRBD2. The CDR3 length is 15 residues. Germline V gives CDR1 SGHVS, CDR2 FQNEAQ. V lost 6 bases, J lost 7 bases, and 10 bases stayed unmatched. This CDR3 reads CASRARTSGEAEQYF. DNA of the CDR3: TGTGCCAGCAGGGCCCGGACTAGCGGGGAAGCGGAGCAGTACTTC.

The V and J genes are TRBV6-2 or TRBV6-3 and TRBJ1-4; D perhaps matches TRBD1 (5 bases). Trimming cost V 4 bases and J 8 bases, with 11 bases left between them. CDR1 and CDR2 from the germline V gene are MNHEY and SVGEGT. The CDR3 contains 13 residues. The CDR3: CASSSSGSEKLFF. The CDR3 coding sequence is TGTGCCAGCAGTTCTTCAGGGTCCGAAAAACTGTTTTTT.

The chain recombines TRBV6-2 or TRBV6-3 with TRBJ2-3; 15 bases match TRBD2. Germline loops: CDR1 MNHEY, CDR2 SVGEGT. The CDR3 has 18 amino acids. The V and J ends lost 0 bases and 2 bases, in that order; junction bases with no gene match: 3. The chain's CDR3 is CASSYSGLAGGPTDTQYF. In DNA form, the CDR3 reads TGTGCCAGCAGTTACTCGGGACTAGCGGGAGGCCCCACAGATACGCAGTATTTT.

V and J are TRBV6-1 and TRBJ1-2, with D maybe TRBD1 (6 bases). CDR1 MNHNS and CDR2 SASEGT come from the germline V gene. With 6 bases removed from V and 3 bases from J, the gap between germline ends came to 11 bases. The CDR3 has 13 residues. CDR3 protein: CASRGQSHYGYTF. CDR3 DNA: TGTGCCAGCAGAGGACAGAGTCACTATGGCTACACCTTC.

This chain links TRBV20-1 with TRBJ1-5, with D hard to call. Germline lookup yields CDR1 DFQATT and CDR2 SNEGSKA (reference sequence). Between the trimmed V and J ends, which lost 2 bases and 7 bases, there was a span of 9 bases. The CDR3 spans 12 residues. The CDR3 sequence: CSARQAAQPQHF. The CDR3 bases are TGCAGTGCTAGACAGGCCGCGCAGCCCCAGCATTTT.

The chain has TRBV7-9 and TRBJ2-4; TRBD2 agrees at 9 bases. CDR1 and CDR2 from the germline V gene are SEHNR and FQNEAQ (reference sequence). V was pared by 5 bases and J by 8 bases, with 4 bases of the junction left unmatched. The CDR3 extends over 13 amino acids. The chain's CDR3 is CASSGGLADIQYF. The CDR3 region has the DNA TGTGCCAGCAGCGGGGGACTAGCAGACATTCAGTACTTC.

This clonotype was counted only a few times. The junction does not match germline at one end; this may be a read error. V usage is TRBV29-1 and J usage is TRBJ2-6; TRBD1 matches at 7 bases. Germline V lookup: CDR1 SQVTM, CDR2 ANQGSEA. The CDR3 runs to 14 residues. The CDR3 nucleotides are TGCAGCGTTGGTACAGGGGAAGGGGCCGACGTCCTGACTTTC. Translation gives CSVGTGEGADVLTF.

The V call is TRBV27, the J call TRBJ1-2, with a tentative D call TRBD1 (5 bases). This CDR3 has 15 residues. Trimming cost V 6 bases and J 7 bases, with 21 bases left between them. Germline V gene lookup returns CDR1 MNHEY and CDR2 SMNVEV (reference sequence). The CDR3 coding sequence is TGTGCCAGCAGAGGCAGGGTTCCCCTCTTAGGTGGCTACACCTTC. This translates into CASRGRVPLLGGYTF.

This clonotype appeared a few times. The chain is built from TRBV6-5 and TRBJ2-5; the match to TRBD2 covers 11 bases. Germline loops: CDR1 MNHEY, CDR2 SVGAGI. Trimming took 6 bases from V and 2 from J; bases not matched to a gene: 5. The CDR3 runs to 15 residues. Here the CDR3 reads CASRKTSGIQETQYF. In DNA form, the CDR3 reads TGTGCCAGCAGGAAGACTAGCGGGATACAAGAGACCCAGTACTTC.

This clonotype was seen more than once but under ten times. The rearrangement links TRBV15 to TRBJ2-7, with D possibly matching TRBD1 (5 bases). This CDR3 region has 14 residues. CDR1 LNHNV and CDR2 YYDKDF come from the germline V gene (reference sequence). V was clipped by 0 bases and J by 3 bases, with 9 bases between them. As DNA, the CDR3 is TGTGCCACCAGCAGAGACAGGGCCTACTACGAGCAGTACTTC. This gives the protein CATSRDRAYYEQYF.

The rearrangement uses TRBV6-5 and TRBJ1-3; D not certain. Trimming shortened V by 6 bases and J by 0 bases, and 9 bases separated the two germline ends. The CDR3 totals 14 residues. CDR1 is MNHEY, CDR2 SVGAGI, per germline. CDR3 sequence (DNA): TGTGCCAGCAGATTAGACGTCTCTGGAAACACCATATATTTT. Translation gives CASRLDVSGNTIYF.

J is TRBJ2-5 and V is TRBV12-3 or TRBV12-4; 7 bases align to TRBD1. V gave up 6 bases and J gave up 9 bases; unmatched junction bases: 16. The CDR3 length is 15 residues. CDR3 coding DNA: TGTGCCAGCAGGCAAACACAGGGGCCAGCTAGGGCCCAGTACTTC. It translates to CASRQTQGPARAQYF.

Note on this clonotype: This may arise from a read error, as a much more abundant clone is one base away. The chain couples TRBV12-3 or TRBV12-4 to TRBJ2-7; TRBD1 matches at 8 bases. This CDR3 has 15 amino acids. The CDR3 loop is CASSATGTGAEELYF. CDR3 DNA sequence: TGTGCCAGCAGTGCAACCGGGACAGGAGCAGAGGAGCTGTACTTC.

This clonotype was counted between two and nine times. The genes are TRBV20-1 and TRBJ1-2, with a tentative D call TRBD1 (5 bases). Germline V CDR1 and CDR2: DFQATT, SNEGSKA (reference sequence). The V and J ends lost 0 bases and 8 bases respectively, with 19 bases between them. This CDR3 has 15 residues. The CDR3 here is CSARDRARSEGGYTF. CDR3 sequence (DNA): TGCAGTGCTAGAGATAGGGCACGGTCGGAGGGGGGCTACACCTTC.